This T cell receptor beta chain was sequenced for a study of blood T cell repertoires in COVID-19. Study details: COVID-19 samples, acute and convalescent, were from the United States, Italy and Spain.

Authors' analysis steps: Amplification of reference gene primers provided the estimated nucleated cell counts. Assay used: immunoSEQ multiplex PCR; TCRdb lists only in-frame clones, some missing. The D gene and trimming were derived from the DNA, and the V and J assignments and clone size from that table. The repertoire has roughly 170,000 clones, 70% to 80% of them found once; the top ten carry more than 6.5%. This CDR3 has 17 amino acids. CDR1 LGHDT and CDR2 YNNKEL come from the germline V gene (reference sequence). The V end was cut by 0 bases, the J end by 5 bases, with 19 bases between. Sequencing was performed on peripheral blood. This TCR came from a woman aged 60-75 years with COVID-19, enrolled during active disease. The rearrangement links TRBV3-1 (or the pseudogene TRBV3-2) to TRBJ2-5; the D gene is possibly TRBD2 (6 bases). CDR3 sequence (DNA): TGTGCCAGCAGCCAAGATCTTAGAATAGCGGAGGAGGAGACCCAGTACTTC. Translation: CASSQDLRIAEEETQYF.